This T cell receptor (beta chain) is from a study of T cells expressing NK-cell markers. Study details: The TCR beta repertoires were obtained from sorted CD3+CD56+NKG2C+, CD3+CD56+NKG2C- and CD3+CD56-NKG2C+ T cells.

Each CDR3 protein gets one entry in TCRdb, which reprocessed the 5' RACE reads and gives no DNA. The specimen's table records roughly 390,000 distinct CDR3 sequences. Points from the study as a whole: The CD3+CD56-NKG2C+ fraction of several donors was likewise dominated by these clonotypes.

Details on this clonotype: Its antigen is currently unknown.

The CDR3 extends over 14 amino acids. CDR1 is SGDLS, CDR2 YYNGEE, per germline. The chain uses TRBV9 and TRBJ2-5; the D call of TRBD1 rests on TCRdb alone, since no DNA is present to check it. Sequencing input: blood T cells: a sorted CD56 or NKG2C T cell subset, CD4+ or CD8+ T cells, or bulk PBMC T cells (not recorded which). The sequence derives from a woman aged 45 to 65 in good health. The CDR3 here is CASSGLRGAETQYF.